This record concerns one T cell receptor beta chain sequence. As yet, its antigen is unknown. No patient had autoimmune disease or received systemic immunosuppression. Generated by immunoSEQ multiplex PCR, the TCRdb table keeps only in-frame clones and is missing some. The sample has around 45,000 clones; roughly 87% are singletons. The record originates from a study of OX40 agonist ivuxolimab in advanced cancers. Turning to the study itself: In three patients, partial responses were observed, one with hepatocellular carcinoma and two with cutaneous melanoma. Study-wide points: There was clonal expansion of CD4+ and CD8+ blood T cells by week 6 at 0.1 to 3.0 mg/kg. CD8+ T cells showed, on average, more clonal expansion than CD4+ cells.

Germline V gene data show CDR1 as LNHDA and CDR2 as SQIVND (reference sequence). The CDR3 consists of 15 residues. With 6 bases removed from V and 7 bases from J, the gap between germline ends came to 18 bases. The chain joins TRBV19 to TRBJ2-2, with a weak D call TRBD1 (6 bases). The origin of this receptor is an adult with an advanced solid tumor such as melanoma, head and neck, liver or kidney cancer. Sequencing was performed on CD4+ or CD8+ T cells sorted from blood, taken in a trial of the OX40 agonist ivuxolimab. CDR3 coding DNA: TGTGCCAGTAGGTTCGGTATTGGGGGCGGCGGGGAGCTGTTTTTT. Residues: CASRFGIGGGGELFF.